Listed here is a single TCR beta chain. Its antigen is still unknown. This record comes from a study of shared clonotypes between healthy human individuals. Overall study findings and caveats: Relative to clonotypes present in all four donors, those not shared had lower generation probabilities.

CDR3 length: 14 amino acids. Germline V CDR1 and CDR2: KGHSH, LQKENI. V lost 4 bases, J lost 2 bases, and 2 bases stayed unmatched. It was 200 to 250 ng DNA, around 33,000 T cell genomes, that sorted-subset replicate PCRs used. The table came from immunoSEQ multiplex PCR; TCRdb's copy has only in-frame clones and leaves some out. The sample gives about 1,500,000 clones, about 96% of which show up once; 0.95% to 1.5% is in the top ten. Sequences were obtained from naive CD4+ T cells sorted from blood. The subset is: CD45RA+ positively selected. This clonotype was sampled from a man aged 30 to 45 in good health. The chain has TRBV18 and TRBJ1-3; 7 bases are shared with TRBD1. The CDR3 region is CASSQQGAGNTIYF. The CDR3 DNA reads as TGTGCCAGCTCACAGCAGGGGGCTGGAAACACCATATATTTT.